This T cell receptor beta chain was observed in a study of T-cell memory formation after mild COVID-19. About this clonotype itself: The antigen is not known.

MiXCR, run by TCRdb on the 5' RACE reads, gives a single entry per CDR3 protein. The sample lists approximately 150,000 distinct CDR3 sequences; about 5.7% were seen once. Points from the study as a whole: Largely, contracting CD4+ clones fell within CM and EM, and contracting CD8+ clones within EMRA.

This CDR3 contains 15 residues. V lost 3 bases, J lost 0 bases, and 9 bases lay in between. This receptor was obtained from an adult woman who had mild COVID-19 (a few samples of this study predate the infection). Cell type and time point are not known. The material sequenced was PBMCs or a T cell subset sorted from them (not recorded which). The chain couples TRBV12-3 or TRBV12-4 to TRBJ1-3; D possibly corresponds to TRBD1 (5 bases). The CDR3 is CASSLGVLSGNTIYF. CDR3 coding DNA: TGTGCCAGCAGTTTGGGGGTCCTCTCTGGAAACACCATATATTTT.